A single TCR beta chain is shown here with its context. The sample comes from a study of shared T cell receptors in the human thymus. This CDR3 region has 19 residues. The germline CDR1 and CDR2 sequences are WSHSY and SAAADI. The junction had 20 bases not matched to a gene; V was cut back by 2 bases and J by 7 bases. Assay: immunoSEQ multiplex PCR; the TCRdb copy retains only in-frame clones and omits some. The sample lists more than 550,000 clones; approximately 85% were seen once. The same data also contributed to another study, on human thymus T cells. That report adds: There appeared to be biased usage of V and J genes in thymic and blood repertoires.

The sample comprised thymocytes. The sequence was obtained from a girl less than two years old with a congenital heart defect. The rearrangement joins TRBV10-2 to TRBJ1-5; 7 bases are shared with TRBD1. CDR3 bases: TGCGCCAGCAGTGAGGCGTATCAGACACAACAGGGGTCTGGGCAGCCCCAGCATTTT. Its protein is CASSEAYQTQQGSGQPQHF.